This TCR beta chain was identified during a study of blood T cell repertoires in COVID-19. Germline V gene data show CDR1 as LNHDA and CDR2 as SQIVND (reference sequence). Trimming took 7 bases from V and 7 from J; bases not matched to a gene: 9. The CDR3 runs 16 residues. The data were produced by immunoSEQ multiplex PCR, yet TCRdb's version contains in-frame clones alone and is incomplete. The sample includes some 310,000 clones, nearly 90% of them seen just once. Enrolled during active infection, Seattle patients were then followed longitudinally. The TCR comes from a woman between 40 and 50 years old with COVID-19, enrolled during active disease. V and J are TRBV19 and TRBJ1-6, with 11 bases lining up with TRBD1. The sample was peripheral blood. CDR3 region: CASTRGQGAENSPLHF. Here the CDR3 DNA reads TGTGCCAGTACCCGTGGACAGGGGGCAGAAAATTCACCCCTCCACTTT.